A single sample gave rise to the 24 T cell receptor beta chains below, sequenced in a study of shared T cell receptors in the human thymus. The table came from immunoSEQ multiplex PCR; TCRdb's copy has only in-frame clones and leaves some out. The sample gives over 450,000 clones, around 78% of which show up once; about 0.013% is in the top ten. These data were likewise used in another study, on human thymus T cells.

Sequenced sample: thymocytes. Every receptor here comes from a boy under two years old with a congenital heart defect.

The chain has TRBV6-4 and TRBJ2-1; 9 bases map to TRBD2. The germline gives CDR1 MRHNA, CDR2 SNTAGT. There are 18 residues in the CDR3. V dropped 5 bases and J dropped 5; count of bases not matched to a gene: 16. This chain's CDR3 is CASSRYLASGIPHNEQFF. CDR3 in DNA: TGTGCCAGCAGTCGATATTTAGCTAGCGGGATTCCCCACAATGAGCAGTTCTTC.

The chain recombines TRBV27 with TRBJ2-7; 10 positions agree with TRBD2. There are 18 residues in the CDR3. Germline assignment: CDR1 MNHEY and CDR2 SMNVEV (reference sequence). V was pared by 5 bases and J by 3 bases, with 16 bases of the junction left unmatched. The CDR3 DNA sequence: TGTGCCAGCAGTACCCATCCCCCCACTAGCGGGAAGAACTACGAGCAGTACTTC. As protein: CASSTHPPTSGKNYEQYF.

This chain joins TRBV30 and TRBJ2-7; TRBD1 aligns across 9 bases. Looked up from germline, CDR1 is GTSNPN and CDR2 is SVGIG (reference sequence). V was clipped by 1 base and J by 2 bases; unmatched bases: 6. This CDR3 has 15 residues. The CDR3 DNA reads as TGTGCCTGGAGTGCCTCGGGACAGGGCACCTACGAGCAGTACTTC. It codes for CAWSASGQGTYEQYF.

The gene calls are TRBV7-9 and TRBJ2-5, with D unresolved. The germline V gene has CDR1 SEHNR and CDR2 FQNEAQ (reference sequence). V was pared by 11 bases and J by 0 bases, with 7 bases between. The CDR3 has 11 amino acids. The CDR3 nucleotides read TGTGCCGCAGGTGACCAAGAGACCCAGTACTTC. Residues: CAAGDQETQYF.

V usage is TRBV29-1 and J usage is TRBJ2-1; possible D gene TRBD2, 5 bases. The CDR3 has 13 amino acids. V lost 0 bases, J lost 9 bases, and 12 bases lay in between. Germline CDR1 is SQVTM and CDR2 is ANQGSEA. The CDR3 reads CSVEDISGGEQFF. For the CDR3, the DNA is TGCAGCGTTGAAGATATTAGTGGAGGTGAGCAGTTCTTC.

This chain links TRBV7-6 with TRBJ1-4, with a tentative D call TRBD1 (5 bases). CDR1 and CDR2 (germline): SGHVS, FNYEAQ. The CDR3 has 16 amino acids. With 5 bases removed from V and 7 bases from J, the gap between germline ends came to 20 bases. CDR3 DNA sequence: TGTGCCAGCAGCCAAGGGCGGCGGGGAGGGGCTGAAAAACTGTTTTTT. Its translation is CASSQGRRGGAEKLFF.

The table lists this clone with a count of one. V gene TRBV28 combines with J gene TRBJ2-1; 8 nucleotides align to TRBD1. The CDR3 loop spans 14 amino acids. CDR1 and CDR2 from the germline V gene are MDHEN and SYDVKM. Losses at the gene ends were 6 bases for V and 4 bases for J; bases not matched to a gene: 5. Written as DNA, the CDR3 is TGTGCCAGCAGCCCGGACAGGGATTACAATGAGCAGTTCTTC. It encodes CASSPDRDYNEQFF.

The chain links TRBV10-3 to TRBJ1-4; TRBD1 aligns across 11 bases. The CDR3 length is 17 residues. The germline gives CDR1 ENHRY, CDR2 SYGVKD. The trim removed 3 bases at V and 0 bases at J, leaving 3 bases unmatched. The CDR3 sequence: CAISDGTGGATNEKLFF. CDR3 bases: TGTGCCATCAGTGACGGGACAGGGGGAGCAACTAATGAAAAACTGTTTTTT.

This clone occurred once. In nucleotides, the CDR3 is TGTGCCACCAGCAGAGATAGGAAGGGACAGCACACAGATACGCAGTATTTT. This translates into CATSRDRKGQHTDTQYF. The rearrangement links TRBV15 to TRBJ2-3; 7 bases map to TRBD1. V shed 0 bases and J 2 bases; nucleotides not matched to a gene: 8. The CDR3 covers 17 residues. In germline, CDR1 is LNHNV, CDR2 YYDKDF (reference sequence).

The chain recombines TRBV4-3 with TRBJ1-5; 7 bases map to TRBD1. The CDR3 spans 18 residues. V was clipped by 4 bases and J by 2 bases; unmatched bases: 14. Germline loops: CDR1 LGHNA, CDR2 YSLEER. Here the CDR3 reads CASSPSIHRGLGNQPQHF. The CDR3 region has the DNA TGCGCCAGCAGCCCATCGATTCACAGGGGTTTGGGCAATCAGCCCCAGCATTTT.

The chain couples TRBV6-6 to TRBJ2-7; 13 positions agree with TRBD2. Germline trimming cut 8 bases from V and 3 bases from J; bases unmatched to any gene: 7. CDR3 length equals 15 residues. Germline V CDR1 and CDR2: MNHNY, SVGAGI (reference sequence). The CDR3 reads CASVGLAGAGYEQYF. CDR3 bases: TGTGCCAGCGTAGGACTAGCGGGAGCAGGCTACGAGCAGTACTTC.

This clone was seen only once. The chain joins TRBV5-1 to TRBJ2-5, with TRBD2 matching 15 bases. Trimming took 0 bases from V and 1 from J; bases not matched to a gene: 7. The germline CDR1 and CDR2 sequences are SGHRS and YFSETQ. The CDR3 contains 19 residues. The DNA of the CDR3 is TGCGCCAGCAGCTTGGCCCCGGGACTAGCGGGAGGCCGCCAAGAGACCCAGTACTTC. Residues: CASSLAPGLAGGRQETQYF.

This chain joins TRBV4-3 and TRBJ2-7; D possibly corresponds to TRBD1 (5 bases). This CDR3 spans 15 amino acids. V gave up 0 bases and J gave up 6 bases, with 15 bases separating them. The V gene's germline CDR1 is LGHNA and CDR2 YSLEER. CDR3 region: CASSQEQVQTVEQYF. The CDR3 DNA reads TGCGCCAGCAGCCAAGAACAGGTACAAACGGTCGAGCAGTACTTC.

The chain has TRBV25-1 and TRBJ2-5, with 12 bases lining up with TRBD2. There are 18 residues in the CDR3. Germline V lookup: CDR1 MGHDK, CDR2 SYGVNS. V dropped 4 bases and J dropped 1; count of bases not matched to a gene: 10. CDR3 in amino acids: CASSGRASGRVLQETQYF. Here the CDR3 DNA reads TGTGCCAGCAGTGGAAGGGCTAGCGGGAGGGTCCTCCAAGAGACCCAGTACTTC.

This clone showed up just a few times. This CDR3 is CASSVRREKADTQYF. In DNA, the CDR3 is TGTGCCAGTAGTGTTCGGCGGGAGAAGGCAGATACGCAGTATTTT. The gene calls are TRBV19 and TRBJ2-3, with TRBD2 identical over 7 bases. The junction had 9 bases not matched to a gene; V was cut back by 5 bases and J by 4 bases. Germline V lookup: CDR1 LNHDA, CDR2 SQIVND (reference sequence). The CDR3 contains 15 residues.

This clone showed up just a few times. This sequence joins TRBV11-3 and TRBJ1-1, with D maybe TRBD1 (5 bases). The germline V and J ends were trimmed by 6 bases and 0 bases, with 14 bases remaining between them. Per the germline V gene, CDR1 is SGHNT and CDR2 is YENEEA. The CDR3 contains 15 residues. CDR3 DNA sequence: TGTGCCAGCAGTCCCACGGGGGAAATGAACACTGAAGCTTTCTTT. Protein: CASSPTGEMNTEAFF.

This clone was detected a few times. The chain joins TRBV27 to TRBJ2-7; 12 positions match TRBD2. Germline assignment: CDR1 MNHEY and CDR2 SMNVEV (reference sequence). The CDR3 has 18 amino acids. V shed 2 bases and J 2 bases; nucleotides not matched to a gene: 10. The CDR3 protein is CASSLEGTSGSGTYEQYF. CDR3 in DNA: TGTGCCAGCAGTTTAGAGGGGACTAGCGGGTCCGGAACCTACGAGCAGTACTTC.

This chain uses TRBV6-6 with TRBJ2-2; TRBD2 aligns across 10 bases. Germline lookup yields CDR1 MNHNY and CDR2 SVGAGI (reference sequence). J gave up 7 bases and V 5 bases, and 7 bases lay outside the gene matches. This CDR3 is built from 15 residues. This chain's CDR3 is CASSTSGTGGGELFF. The CDR3 region has the DNA TGTGCCAGCAGTACTAGCGGGACCGGGGGCGGGGAGCTGTTTTTT.

The chain has TRBV9 and TRBJ1-2; 8 nucleotides agree with TRBD1. The V gene end was trimmed by 0 bases and the J gene end by 4 bases; junction bases not matched to a gene: 17. The CDR3 consists of 19 residues. The germline CDR1 and CDR2 sequences are SGDLS and YYNGEE. The CDR3 DNA is TGTGCCAGCAGCGTAGATCCCTGGAGCAGGGGGCAGACCATCTATGGCTACACCTTC. Residues: CASSVDPWSRGQTIYGYTF.

The chain links TRBV12-5 to TRBJ2-7; D gene unclear. CDR3 length equals 11 residues. Germline CDR1 reads LGHNT; CDR2 reads FRNRAP. The V and J ends lost 7 bases and 5 bases respectively, with 9 bases between them. CDR3 DNA sequence: TGTGCTAGTGCCGCCAGGAACGAGCAGTACTTC. It yields the protein CASAARNEQYF.

The chain employs TRBV11-2 and TRBJ2-1, with TRBD1 matching 10 bases. Germline CDR1 and CDR2: SGHAT and FQNNGV. The CDR3 has 16 amino acids. V trimming: 5 bases; J trimming: 4 bases; junction bases outside the gene matches: 8. CDR3 region: CASSADRGPLYNEQFF. The CDR3 bases are TGTGCCAGCAGCGCCGACAGGGGGCCTCTTTACAATGAGCAGTTCTTC. The whole variable domain, remainder taken from reference TRBV11-2 and TRBJ2-1, is EAGVAQSPRYKIIEKRQSVAFWCNPISGHATLYWYQQILGQGPKLLIQFQNNGVVDDSQLPKDRFSAERLKGVDSTLKIQPAKLEDSAVYLCASSADRGPLYNEQFFGPGTRLTVL.

The chain couples TRBV6-6 to TRBJ1-5, with D possibly being TRBD1 (6 bases). The CDR3 runs to 13 residues. Germline-derived CDR1 and CDR2 are MNHNY and SVGAGI (reference sequence). V lost 2 bases to trimming and J lost 7 bases, with 9 bases between them. The CDR3 nucleotides read TGTGCCAGCAGTTACGGGGGGGGCCAGCCCCAGCATTTT. This codes for CASSYGGGQPQHF.

This clone was found a few times. The same CDR3 arises from other DNA sequences in this sample as well. The V gene is TRBV2, the J gene TRBJ1-5, with 8 bases fitting TRBD1. Per the germline V gene, CDR1 is SNHLY and CDR2 is FYNNEI. The CDR3 is made up of 19 amino acids. V was clipped by 1 base and J by 0 bases; unmatched bases: 11. CDR3 DNA: TGTGCCAGCAGTGAAGTCGACAGGGGCAGGGGTTATAGCAATCAGCCCCAGCATTTT. It yields the protein CASSEVDRGRGYSNQPQHF.

V is TRBV5-4 and J is TRBJ2-5; 9 positions match TRBD1. The CDR3 runs 16 residues. V lost 0 bases to trimming and J lost 5 bases; unmatched junction nucleotides: 8. The V gene's germline CDR1 is SGHNT and CDR2 YYREEE (reference sequence). The CDR3: CASSLADRGSFETQYF. CDR3 sequence (DNA): TGTGCCAGCAGCTTGGCGGACAGGGGCTCTTTCGAGACCCAGTACTTC.